The 8 T cell receptor beta chains below all came from one sample that was sequenced in a study of CD8+ T cells in alopecia areata. Treatment reported: oral pan-JAK inhibitor, 5-10 mg twice daily. Extraction of RNA preceded its reverse transcription into cDNA, which served as the sequencing template. Here immunoSEQ multiplex PCR was the method, and the copy in TCRdb shows in-frame clones only, minus some. The top ten hold approximately 15% of the sample, which has 150,000 to 200,000 clones, approximately 60% seen once. The material sequenced was CD4+ T cells sorted from blood, taken at week 24, from a patient treated with tofacitinib. The receptors come from a human donor with alopecia areata.

The sample holds a few counts of this clone. The gene calls are TRBV18 and TRBJ1-5, with D unresolved. V shed 4 bases and J shed 2 bases, with 12 bases lying between them. The CDR3 totals 15 residues. Germline V gene data show CDR1 as KGHSH and CDR2 as LQKENI. CDR3 loop: CASSQTSAGNQPQHF. Here the CDR3 DNA reads TGTGCCAGCTCACAAACCTCGGCGGGCAATCAGCCCCAGCATTTT.

The CDR3 sequence: CASSLDQGAGSPLHF. The CDR3 nucleotides read TGTGCCAGCAGCTTGGATCAGGGGGCAGGTTCACCCCTCCACTTT. The V call is TRBV5-6, the J call TRBJ1-6, with 8 bases identical to TRBD1. The CDR3 length is 15 residues. V shed 0 bases, J shed 9 bases, and the junction held 5 bases outside the gene matches. Germline CDR1 reads SGHDT; CDR2 reads YYEEEE.

This clone was seen a single time. The V and J genes are TRBV30 and TRBJ2-7, with 7 bases identical to TRBD1. The CDR3 is 14 residues long. The J segment lost 2 bases and the V segment lost 4 bases, leaving 8 bases of the junction unmatched. Germline-derived CDR1 and CDR2 are GTSNPN and SVGIG (reference sequence). CDR3 sequence: CAWKPGQKTYEQYF. CDR3 DNA: TGTGCCTGGAAGCCGGGACAGAAGACCTACGAGCAGTACTTC.

The chain employs TRBV10-2 and TRBJ2-4; no reliable D call. This CDR3 is 11 amino acids long. From germline, CDR1 is WSHSY and CDR2 SAAADI. The V end was cut by 2 bases, the J end by 4 bases, with 0 bases between. CDR3 in DNA: TGCGCCAGCAGTGAGAAAAACATTCAGTACTTC. Protein sequence: CASSEKNIQYF.

This clone was observed a few times. The chain joins TRBV19 to TRBJ1-2, with D tentatively TRBD1 (5 bases). The V gene's germline CDR1 is LNHDA and CDR2 SQIVND (reference sequence). The CDR3 is made up of 12 amino acids. V lost 4 bases and J 8 bases, leaving 11 bases between the germline ends. The CDR3 nucleotides read TGTGCCAGTAGTACACCCGAGGGGGGCTACACCTTC. Protein sequence: CASSTPEGGYTF.

This clone was detected a few times. The rearrangement uses TRBV4-2 and TRBJ1-2; D may be TRBD1 (6 bases). Germline CDR1 and CDR2: LGHNA and YNFKEQ. Trimming left V 0 bases short and J 7 bases short, with 12 bases between. The CDR3 runs 14 residues. DNA of the CDR3: TGTGCCAGCAGCCAAGATAGGGGGGGTTCTGGCTACACCTTC. Residues: CASSQDRGGSGYTF.

This chain links TRBV5-1 with TRBJ1-1, with a possible D match to TRBD1 (6 bases). The CDR3 sequence is 15 residues long. The germline V gene has CDR1 SGHRS and CDR2 YFSETQ. The V and J ends lost 6 bases and 0 bases respectively, with 15 bases between them. CDR3 sequence reads: CASTLQGPMNTEAFF. The CDR3 DNA is TGCGCCAGCACCCTACAGGGTCCCATGAACACTGAAGCTTTCTTT.

The chain is built from TRBV11-3 and TRBJ1-4; TRBD1 matches 7 bases. The trim removed 5 bases at V and 7 bases at J, leaving 7 bases unmatched. The CDR3 contains 14 residues. Germline values: CDR1 SGHNT, CDR2 YENEEA. CDR3 region: CASSSGQEGEKLFF. The CDR3 region has the DNA TGTGCCAGCAGCAGCGGACAGGAAGGTGAAAAACTGTTTTTT.